The 30 T cell receptor beta chains below all came from one sample that was sequenced in a study of blood T cells in healthy people across ages. For the second PCR, which ran for 7 to 11 cycles, a sample-barcoded 5' primer and a J-beta primer mix were used. TCRdb passed the 5' RACE reads through MiXCR, listing each CDR3 protein once. Of some 1.4 million distinct CDR3 sequences listed, 42% are singletons. Sequencing used blood. These receptors came from a woman aged 18-35 years in good health.

The chain couples TRBV5-1 to TRBJ2-3, with D maybe TRBD1 (5 bases). Trimming stripped 0 bases from V and 0 bases from J, with 17 bases between. Germline V gene lookup returns CDR1 SGHRS and CDR2 YFSETQ. The CDR3 runs 18 residues. The CDR3 loop is CASSLALSTARSTDTQYF. The CDR3 region has the DNA TGCGCCAGCAGCTTGGCTTTGTCGACAGCCAGGAGCACAGATACGCAGTATTTT.

This clonotype was counted only a few times. This rearrangement joins TRBV21-1 to TRBJ2-7; the D segment call TRBD2 is taken from the table without a DNA check. TRBV21-1 is a pseudogene segment. The CDR3 has 17 amino acids. The CDR3: CASSRLLTSGRSYEQYF. CDR3 DNA: TGTGCCAGCAGCAGGCTCTTGACTAGCGGGAGGTCCTACGAGCAGTACTTC.

Only a few counts were recorded for this clonotype. The chain is built from TRBV29-1 and TRBJ2-7; 8 nucleotides line up with TRBD1. From germline, CDR1 is SQVTM and CDR2 ANQGSEA. With V trimmed by 3 bases and J by 0 bases, 4 bases remained unmatched. The CDR3 sequence is 14 residues long. The CDR3 region has the DNA TGCAGCGTTGAGGGGGGACAGGACTCCTACGAGCAGTACTTC. This gives the protein CSVEGGQDSYEQYF.

The gene calls are TRBV7-9 and TRBJ2-7; TRBD2 agrees at 9 bases. Germline CDR1 reads SEHNR; CDR2 reads FQNEAQ (reference sequence). The CDR3 covers 16 residues. The V and J ends lost 1 base and 2 bases, in that order; junction bases with no gene match: 6. The CDR3 DNA reads TGTGCCAGCAGCTTAGTTGGGGGCGGGGGGGCCTACGAGCAGTACTTC. It yields the protein CASSLVGGGGAYEQYF.

This chain links TRBV5-1 with TRBJ2-2, with 12 bases matching TRBD2. From germline, CDR1 is SGHRS and CDR2 YFSETQ. V trimming: 4 bases; J trimming: 2 bases; junction bases outside the gene matches: 3. This CDR3 comprises 16 residues. DNA for the CDR3: TGCGCCAGCAGCCCTAGCGGGGGGGCCAACACCGGGGAGCTGTTTTTT. This translates into CASSPSGGANTGELFF.

This rearrangement joins TRBV6-1 to TRBJ2-7, with 7 bases that match TRBD2. The germline V gene has CDR1 MNHNS and CDR2 SASEGT. This CDR3 has 14 amino acids. V was clipped by 6 bases and J by 7 bases; unmatched bases: 12. In DNA, the CDR3 is TGTGCCAGCAGCCCACGCGGGGGATTAGGGGAGCAGTACTTC. Translating it yields CASSPRGGLGEQYF.

This clonotype was counted between two and nine times. V usage is TRBV6-2 or TRBV6-3 and J usage is TRBJ2-5; D is unresolved. The CDR3 is 15 residues long. The germline V gene encodes CDR1 MNHEY and CDR2 SVGEGT. V was trimmed by 0 bases and J by 5 bases, leaving 13 bases between them. The CDR3 sequence: CASSYSGRSAETQYF. CDR3 coding DNA: TGTGCCAGCAGTTACTCGGGCAGGTCGGCGGAGACCCAGTACTTC.

The chain uses TRBV7-8 and TRBJ1-5; D is unclear. CDR3 length equals 15 residues. The ends were cut back, 5 bases at V and 10 bases at J, with 21 bases in the middle. Germline values: CDR1 SGHVS, CDR2 FQNEAQ. CDR3 amino acids: CASSPLSGPSFPQHF. DNA for the CDR3: TGTGCCAGCAGCCCCTTGTCGGGCCCCTCCTTTCCCCAGCATTTT. Full variable domain (remainder filled in from reference TRBV7-8 and TRBJ1-5): GAGVSQSPRYKVAKRGQDVALRCDPISGHVSLFWYQQALGQGPEFLTYFQNEAQLDKSGLPSDRFFAERPEGSVSTLKIQRTQQEDSAVYLCASSPLSGPSFPQHFGDGTRLSIL.

For this clonotype: Given a much more abundant clone one base away, this may be a read error. The chain is built from TRBV5-1 and TRBJ2-2, with D maybe TRBD2 (6 bases). Germline V lookup: CDR1 SGHRS, CDR2 YFSETQ. The CDR3 runs 15 residues. The CDR3 DNA sequence: TGCGCCAGCAGCTTGATGGGGAGGAACGCCGGGGAGCTGTTTTTT. Translation: CASSLMGRNAGELFF.

This clonotype was counted between two and nine times. The J gene is TRBJ2-7, the V gene TRBV2, with D perhaps matching TRBD2 (6 bases). Deletions cut 3 bases from V and 5 bases from J, with 11 bases between. Looked up from germline, CDR1 is SNHLY and CDR2 is FYNNEI. The CDR3 has 13 residues. The CDR3 sequence is CASSDQGGHEQYF. The CDR3 DNA is TGTGCCAGCAGTGATCAGGGAGGACACGAGCAGTACTTC.

This clonotype was counted only a few times. The CDR3 coding sequence is TGCGCCAGCAGCACGGATGGGTTGGCGCAGTATTTT. It translates to CASSTDGLAQYF. The chain carries TRBV5-1 and TRBJ2-3; D not resolved. Germline V gene lookup returns CDR1 SGHRS and CDR2 YFSETQ. Trimming removed 4 bases at V and 10 bases at J, with 13 bases between. This CDR3 spans 12 amino acids.

The V and J genes are TRBV4-1 and TRBJ1-5; D uncertain. Germline V gene data show CDR1 as MGHRA and CDR2 as YSYEKL. CDR3 length: 14 amino acids. The V and J ends lost 0 bases and 6 bases respectively, with 9 bases between them. The CDR3 coding sequence is TGCGCCAGCAGCCAAGATCATGCGGCTCAGCCCCAGCATTTT. This gives the protein CASSQDHAAQPQHF.

This clonotype was recorded many times. The V call is TRBV5-1, the J call TRBJ2-3, with 7 bases that match TRBD1. The CDR3 sequence is 15 residues long. With V trimmed by 1 base and J by 0 bases, 2 bases remained unmatched. Germline-derived CDR1 and CDR2 are SGHRS and YFSETQ. The CDR3 region has the DNA TGCGCCAGCAGCTTGAGGGGACAGAGCACAGATACGCAGTATTTT. The encoded protein is CASSLRGQSTDTQYF.

This clonotype has a count of ten or more. The rearrangement joins TRBV6-5 to TRBJ2-4; the D gene could be TRBD1 or TRBD2 (5 bases each). CDR3 length: 14 amino acids. The V gene's germline CDR1 is MNHEY and CDR2 SVGAGI. V lost 8 bases to trimming and J lost 1 base, with 12 bases between them. In DNA, the CDR3 is TGTGCCAGCGGGACCTCGGGGGCCAAAAACATTCAGTACTTC. This codes for CASGTSGAKNIQYF.

This clonotype was counted ten times or more. The V call is TRBV7-2, the J call TRBJ2-1, with D perhaps TRBD2 (6 bases). The J call may be mistaken, given a closer DNA end match to TRBJ2-7. CDR1 is SGHTA, CDR2 FQGNSA, per germline. This CDR3 spans 16 amino acids. CDR3 sequence (DNA): TGTGCCAGCAGCTCCTCCGGGACTGGCTCCTACAATGAGCAGTACTTC. Protein sequence: CASSSSGTGSYNEQYF.

J is TRBJ2-7 and V is TRBV29-1; D may be TRBD1 (6 bases). The CDR3 length is 16 residues. Germline V gives CDR1 SQVTM, CDR2 ANQGSEA. V was clipped by 3 bases and J by 3 bases, with 21 bases between them. The CDR3 bases are TGCAGCGTTGACCTGGGCAGGGGTAGCGACTACTACGAGCAGTACTTC. The encoded protein is CSVDLGRGSDYYEQYF.

The chain employs TRBV7-6 and TRBJ1-1; 8 positions match TRBD1. J gave up 3 bases and V 5 bases, and 5 bases lay outside the gene matches. The CDR3 runs 14 residues. Looked up from germline, CDR1 is SGHVS and CDR2 is FNYEAQ. CDR3 sequence (DNA): TGTGCCAGCAGCCCGTTACAGGGGGACACTGAAGCTTTCTTT. Protein: CASSPLQGDTEAFF. Together with reference TRBV7-6 and TRBJ1-1, the CDR3 gives the full variable domain: GAGVSQSPRYKVTKRGQDVALRCDPISGHVSLYWYRQALGQGPEFLTYFNYEAQQDKSGLPNDRFSAERPEGSISTLTIQRTEQRDSAMYRCASSPLQGDTEAFFGQGTRLTVV.

Note on this clonotype: Sequence at one end of the junction differs from germline and may be a read error. The CDR3 is CAGSAQTGAQYEQYF. CDR3 coding DNA: TGTGCCGGCAGCGCCCAGACAGGGGCTCAATACGAGCAGTACTTC. The rearrangement links TRBV9 to TRBJ2-4; TRBD1 matches at 8 bases. The J call could be wrong; TRBJ2-7 is a better fit for the DNA end. Germline V gene data show CDR1 as SGDLS and CDR2 as YYNGEE. The length of the CDR3 is 15 residues.

This clonotype was counted between two and nine times. The V and J genes are TRBV28 and TRBJ1-2; D remains ambiguous. Germline assignment: CDR1 MDHEN and CDR2 SYDVKM. The CDR3 runs to 17 residues. V lost 6 bases and J lost 4, with 24 bases in between. CDR3 residues: CASRPDRGYSYFYGYTF. CDR3 DNA sequence: TGTGCCAGCAGACCCGACCGGGGTTATTCGTATTTCTATGGCTACACCTTC.

The chain carries TRBV7-2 and TRBJ1-6; D unresolved. The ends were cut back, 5 bases at V and 4 bases at J, with 18 bases in the middle. The CDR3 consists of 17 residues. The V gene's germline CDR1 is SGHTA and CDR2 FQGNSA. Here the CDR3 reads CASSPPVLRLYNSPLHF. The CDR3 DNA is TGTGCCAGCAGCCCCCCGGTTTTGCGGCTTTATAATTCACCCCTCCACTTT.

The chain combines TRBV6-1 with TRBJ2-7, with D unresolved. The germline gives CDR1 MNHNS, CDR2 SASEGT. This CDR3 has 15 amino acids. V was clipped by 4 bases and J by 0 bases, with 13 bases between them. CDR3 bases: TGTGCCAGCAGTGCTATAACCCTAAGCTCCTACGAGCAGTACTTC. This sequence encodes CASSAITLSSYEQYF.

The rearrangement joins TRBV9 to TRBJ2-1, with 8 bases that match TRBD2. V shed 2 bases, J shed 6 bases, and the junction held 7 bases outside the gene matches. Germline CDR1 is SGDLS and CDR2 is YYNGEE. The CDR3 spans 15 residues. The DNA of the CDR3 is TGTGCCAGCAGCGTTTCCGGGGGGGCATCCAATGAGCAGTTCTTC. Encoded protein: CASSVSGGASNEQFF.

This clonotype was seen more than once but under ten times. The chain links TRBV27 to TRBJ1-2; 9 bases align to TRBD1. The CDR3 length is 15 residues. CDR1 is MNHEY, CDR2 SMNVEV, per germline (reference sequence). J was trimmed by 8 bases and V by 4 bases; bases with no gene match: 11. The CDR3 loop reads CASSSRDRVRWGYTF. The CDR3 DNA sequence: TGTGCCAGCAGTTCCCGGGACAGGGTGCGGTGGGGCTACACCTTC.

V usage is TRBV5-1 and J usage is TRBJ2-1, with 7 bases identical to TRBD2. Trimming took 4 bases from V and 5 from J; bases not matched to a gene: 12. CDR1 is SGHRS and CDR2 is YFSETQ in the germline V gene. CDR3 length: 16 residues. The chain's CDR3 is CASSARGTTGDNEQFF. The DNA of the CDR3 is TGCGCCAGCAGCGCCAGAGGGACTACGGGAGACAATGAGCAGTTCTTC.

The chain has TRBV18 and TRBJ2-5, with D perhaps matching TRBD2 (5 bases). The ends were cut back, 0 bases at V and 13 bases at J, with 15 bases in the middle. This CDR3 is 13 amino acids long. Germline CDR1 KGHSH, CDR2 LQKENI. For the CDR3, the DNA is TGTGCCAGCTCACCACCGGTGGAGGCCTTAACGTACTTC. It translates to CASSPPVEALTYF.

Only a few counts were recorded for this clonotype. The chain recombines TRBV29-1 with TRBJ1-1; D perhaps matches TRBD1 (6 bases). CDR1 and CDR2 (germline): SQVTM, ANQGSEA. The CDR3 is made up of 12 amino acids. CDR3: CSVLSQGSEAFF. CDR3 in DNA: TGCAGTGTATTATCTCAGGGGTCTGAAGCTTTCTTT.

The V and J genes are TRBV20-1 and TRBJ2-7; 8 bases match TRBD1. This CDR3 contains 13 residues. CDR1 DFQATT and CDR2 SNEGSKA come from the germline V gene (reference sequence). Trimming at V came to 6 bases and at J to 7 bases, leaving 11 bases not matched to a gene. CDR3 region: CSALGQGFGEQYF. CDR3 in DNA: TGCAGTGCACTAGGACAGGGTTTTGGGGAGCAGTACTTC.

The J gene is TRBJ2-4, the V gene TRBV7-2; 7 nucleotides agree with TRBD2. This CDR3 has 14 amino acids. The germline V gene has CDR1 SGHTA and CDR2 FQGNSA. The ends lost 3 bases at V and 6 bases at J; junction bases unmatched: 5. The CDR3 loop reads CASSFTGGPNIQYF. The CDR3 DNA sequence: TGTGCCAGCAGCTTCACGGGGGGTCCAAACATTCAGTACTTC.

This clonotype appeared once. At one end, the junction sequence differs from germline, possibly due to a read error. V usage is TRBV12-3 or TRBV12-4 and J usage is TRBJ2-5; TRBD2 matches at 8 bases. CDR3 length equals 15 residues. The chain's CDR3 is CTSSTGGSGYERQYF. CDR3 nucleotide sequence: TGTACCAGCAGTACGGGGGGGAGCGGCTACGAGCGGCAGTACTTC.

A note on this clonotype: At one boundary the junction diverges from the germline segment, which might be a read error. The chain employs TRBV7-9 and TRBJ2-3, with D perhaps matching TRBD2 (6 bases). The CDR3 loop spans 17 amino acids. Germline CDR1 SEHNR, CDR2 FQNEAQ (reference sequence). The CDR3 DNA follows: TGTGCCAGCAGCTTAGCAGCCCTAGCGTACAGCACAGATACGCGGTATTTT. Its translation is CASSLAALAYSTDTRYF.